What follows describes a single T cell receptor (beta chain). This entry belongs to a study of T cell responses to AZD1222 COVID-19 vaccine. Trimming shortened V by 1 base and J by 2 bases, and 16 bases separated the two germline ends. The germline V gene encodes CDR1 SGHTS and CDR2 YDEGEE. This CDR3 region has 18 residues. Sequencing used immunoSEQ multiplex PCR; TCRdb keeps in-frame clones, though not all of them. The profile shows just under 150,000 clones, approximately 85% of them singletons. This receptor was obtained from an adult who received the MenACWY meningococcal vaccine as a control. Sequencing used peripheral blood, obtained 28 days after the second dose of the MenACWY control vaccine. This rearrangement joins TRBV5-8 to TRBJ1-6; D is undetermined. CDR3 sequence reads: CASSLTADRFPYNSPLHF. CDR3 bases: TGTGCCAGCAGCTTGACTGCAGACCGGTTCCCCTATAATTCACCCCTCCACTTT.